A selection of T cell receptor beta chains follows, all from one sample in a study of long-term antiretroviral therapy in people with HIV. Sequencing used immunoSEQ multiplex PCR; TCRdb keeps in-frame clones, though not all of them. This sample has about 21,000 clones, with approximately 84% found just once. The material was unsorted PBMCs, obtained 0.9 years after starting antiretroviral therapy. The receptors derive from a man between 18 and 35 years old with HIV. Each CDR3 is given with its conserved first and last residue. Fields, in order: CDR3 length, J gene, clone size, V gene, D gene, CDR3 DNA, CDR3 protein. A D gene is named only where the DNA matches it firmly. Rows may omit the clone size; those that give it use once, few, many or a size class.

>11|TRBJ2-5|-|TRBV7-9|-
TGTGCCAGCAGCTCCGGGGAGACCCAGTACTTC
CASSSGETQYF
>15|TRBJ1-5|-|TRBV11-2|TRBD1
TGTGCCAGCAGCCTAGGACAGGGAGGCAATCAGCCCCAGCATTTT
CASSLGQGGNQPQHF
>13|TRBJ1-5|-|TRBV25-1|-
TGTGCCAGCAGTGATGGATGGGGGGGTATACTGCATTTT
CASSDGWGGILHF
>17|TRBJ2-5|-|TRBV7-7|-
TGTGCTAGCAGCCCCCAAACCGGGCTAGCGATGAAAGAGACCCAGTACTTC
CASSPQTGLAMKETQYF
>14|TRBJ1-1|-|TRBV4-1|-
TGCGCCAGCAGCTTACGCAGGGTGAACACTGAAGCTTTCTTT
CASSLRRVNTEAFF
>15|TRBJ2-5|once|TRBV5-1|-
TGCGCCAGCAGCTTGGACCCGGGAAGCCAAGAGACCCAGTACTTC
CASSLDPGSQETQYF
>11|TRBJ1-1|once|TRBV2|-
TGTGCCAGCAGGGATTCAGTAATAGCTTTCTTT
CASRDSVIAFF
>11|TRBJ1-2|few|TRBV9|-
TGTGCCAGCAGCGTAGGGAGTGGCTACACCTTC
CASSVGSGYTF
>13|TRBJ1-1|-|TRBV6-6|-
TGTGCCAGCAGCCTAGTCGTAGACACTGAAGCTTTCTTT
CASSLVVDTEAFF
>16|TRBJ2-3|-|TRBV7-9|-
TGTGCCAGCAGGGACCCAGGAGGGCTGAGCACAGATACGCAGTATTTT
CASRDPGGLSTDTQYF
>11|TRBJ2-2|-|TRBV2|-
TGTGCCAGCAGGCAGGCCGGGGAGCTGTTTTTT
CASRQAGELFF
>15|TRBJ2-3|-|TRBV2|-
TGTGCCAGCATAGGAAAGAGCTTGAGCACAGATACGCAGTATTTT
CASIGKSLSTDTQYF
>14|TRBJ2-7|-|TRBV10-2|-
TGCGCCAGCAGTGAGGGGTGGACTACCTACGAGCAGTACTTC
CASSEGWTTYEQYF
>14|TRBJ1-5|-|TRBV27|TRBD1
TGTGCCAGCAGTGAATACAGGGGGGATCAGCCCCAGCATTTT
CASSEYRGDQPQHF
>11|TRBJ1-5|-|TRBV2|-
TGTGCCAGCAGTTCCCCAGGGCCCCAGCATTTT
CASSSPGPQHF
>16|TRBJ2-3|-|TRBV6-5|TRBD2
TGTGCCAGCAGTTACGGGGCGGGGGGGCCAACAGATACGCAGTATTTT
CASSYGAGGPTDTQYF
>15|TRBJ2-1|-|TRBV27|-
TGTGCCAGCAGTCCTCTAGCGCCCTCCTACAATGAGCAGTTCTTC
CASSPLAPSYNEQFF
>13|TRBJ1-2|few|TRBV6-4|-
TGTGCCAGTCTGGGAGGACCCGGCCGTGGCTACACCTTC
CASLGGPGRGYTF
>15|TRBJ2-2|-|TRBV6-5|TRBD2
TGTGCCAGCAGCGACCGGGACTACCACACCGGGGAGCTGTTTTTT
CASSDRDYHTGELFF
>17|TRBJ2-7|-|TRBV28|TRBD1
TGTGCCAGCAGTACCAAAAGAACCGGGACAGGGTACTACGAGCAGTACTTC
CASSTKRTGTGYYEQYF
>15|TRBJ2-2|-|TRBV9|-
TGTGCCAGCACATGGGACTTACAGGGCACCGGGGAGCTGTTTTTT
CASTWDLQGTGELFF
>16|TRBJ1-5|-|TRBV6-1|TRBD1
TGTGCCAGCAGTGCCCAACAGGGGGCGGCAGGTCAGCCCCAGCATTTT
CASSAQQGAAGQPQHF
>14|TRBJ2-5|-|TRBV28|-
TGTGCCAGTCACGCCGGGACAACCGGAGAGACCCAGTACTTC
CASHAGTTGETQYF
>14|TRBJ2-2|-|TRBV6-1|-
TGTGCCAGCAGGTACAGGGAGCCCACCGGGGAGCTGTTTTTT
CASRYREPTGELFF
>13|TRBJ1-5|-|TRBV6-1|-
TGTGCCAGTGGAATTAGGGGGTCCCAGCCCCAGCATTTT
CASGIRGSQPQHF
>12|TRBJ2-2|-|TRBV28|-
TGTGCCAGCAGTTTAATCTCCGGGGAGCTGTTTTTT
CASSLISGELFF
>13|TRBJ2-2|-|TRBV6-1|-
TGTGCCAGCAGTGGTATCGGGACCGGGGAGCTGTTTTTT
CASSGIGTGELFF
>13|TRBJ2-7|few|TRBV28|-
TGTGCCAGCAGTCCACCCGGTGTTTACGAGCAGTACTTC
CASSPPGVYEQYF
>19|TRBJ1-2|once|TRBV5-5|TRBD1
TGTGCCAGCAGATTATTACCGGGACAGGGGAATGAAGGTGACTATGGCTACACCTTC
CASRLLPGQGNEGDYGYTF
>16|TRBJ2-5|-|TRBV11-2|-
TGTGCCAGCAGCCCAAGACTAGGGGGGGTACAAGAGACCCAGTACTTC
CASSPRLGGVQETQYF
>11|TRBJ1-2|-|TRBV30|-
TGTGCCTGGAGTGATACGGCGTCATACACCTTC
CAWSDTASYTF
>15|TRBJ1-1|once|TRBV25-1|TRBD1
TGTGCCAGCAGTGGAGGGGGCACAGGGAACACTGAAGCTTTCTTT
CASSGGGTGNTEAFF
>15|TRBJ2-3|-|TRBV7-3|-
TGTGCCAGCAGCTTAGGAGGTGGGGGATATGATACGCAGTATTTT
CASSLGGGGYDTQYF
>15|TRBJ1-3|-|TRBV9|TRBD1
TGTGCCAGCAGCGTTGAGACAGGGCCTGGAAACACCATATATTTT
CASSVETGPGNTIYF
>14|TRBJ2-3|-|TRBV5-1|-
TGCGCCAGCAGCTATCTCCAGGGTGCAGATACGCAGTATTTT
CASSYLQGADTQYF
>13|TRBJ2-7|-|TRBV27|TRBD2
TGTGCCAGCAGTTTATTGGGGGGGTACGAGCAGTACTTC
CASSLLGGYEQYF
>12|TRBJ2-1|-|TRBV29-1|-
TGCAGCGTCGAGGAGGTTTACAATGAGCAGTTCTTC
CSVEEVYNEQFF
>13|TRBJ1-1|-|TRBV29-1|-
TGCAGCGTTGAAAGAACGGGGAACACTGAAGCTTTCTTT
CSVERTGNTEAFF
>16|TRBJ2-1|-|TRBV5-4|TRBD1
TGTGCCAGCAGCAGAACCGGGACAGGGACCTACAATGAGCAGTTCTTC
CASSRTGTGTYNEQFF
>13|TRBJ2-7|-|TRBV29-1|TRBD1
TGCAGCGTTTCCCGGACAGGGGATGGCGAGCAGTACTTC
CSVSRTGDGEQYF
>13|TRBJ1-1|-|TRBV6-5|-
TGTGCCAGCAGCCCCTCGACTGGGGGTGAAGCTTTCTTT
CASSPSTGGEAFF
>13|TRBJ2-5|-|TRBV28|-
TGTGCCAGCAGTGTTACAGGGCTGGAGACCCAGTACTTC
CASSVTGLETQYF
>12|TRBJ1-2|-|TRBV7-9|TRBD1
TGTGCCAGCAGGGACAGGGGCTATGGCTACACCTTC
CASRDRGYGYTF
>12|TRBJ2-5|-|TRBV2|-
TGTGCCAGCACGGGGTCCGGGGAGACCCAGTACTTC
CASTGSGETQYF
>18|TRBJ1-1|-|TRBV7-9|TRBD1
TGTGCCAGCAGCTTAGGACGTGGGCAGGGGGGTTCGGATACTGAAGCTTTCTTT
CASSLGRGQGGSDTEAFF
>13|TRBJ1-2|-|TRBV29-1|-
TGCAGCGTTGAAAGGACGGGGGCCTATGGCTACACCTTC
CSVERTGAYGYTF
>15|TRBJ1-3|-|TRBV14|TRBD1
TGTGCCAGCAGCCCTTGGGACAGGGGAGAAAACACCATATATTTT
CASSPWDRGENTIYF
>14|TRBJ1-2|-|TRBV7-8|-
TGTGCCAGCAGCTTAATGGGACAAAACTATGGCTACACCTTC
CASSLMGQNYGYTF
>15|TRBJ1-3|-|TRBV14|TRBD1
TGTGCCAGCAGCCTACTGGGACAGACCGGAAACACCATATATTTT
CASSLLGQTGNTIYF
>17|TRBJ2-7|once|TRBV4-1|-
TGCGCCAGCAGCCAATCTCCCTCAGCCAGGGGAAACAACGAGCAGTACTTC
CASSQSPSARGNNEQYF